One TCR beta chain is described in this entry. Its matching antigen is unknown. TCRdb redid the calling of the reads with MiXCR, one entry per CDR3 protein. The sample lists around 710,000 distinct CDR3 sequences, just under 30% occurring once. The CDR3 covers 14 residues. CDR1 and CDR2 from the germline V gene are MNHEY and SVGEGT. Trimming removed 6 bases from V and 3 bases from J, with 12 bases in between. The entry originates in a study of T cell repertoires in cytomegalovirus infection. Study as a whole: Indicated by public TCR beta signatures were CMV infection and matching HLA type.

Overall study results and limits: It was HLA-C-restricted CMV-specific TCR beta clonotypes that dominated the response ex vivo. Frequencies of public TCR beta families were cumulated, and this identified carriers of CMV plus the relevant HLA.

The sample here was cultured CD8+ T cells from PBMCs, taken from culture after CMV antigen stimulation. This receptor was taken from a human donor in good health (CMV status not recorded). Some clones in this sample may be carry-over from other donors' samples. This sequence joins TRBV6-2 or TRBV6-3 and TRBJ1-5, with D unresolved. CDR3 DNA: TGTGCCAGCAGGGCCTACAGCCTCAATCAGCCCCAGCATTTT. Translation: CASRAYSLNQPQHF.